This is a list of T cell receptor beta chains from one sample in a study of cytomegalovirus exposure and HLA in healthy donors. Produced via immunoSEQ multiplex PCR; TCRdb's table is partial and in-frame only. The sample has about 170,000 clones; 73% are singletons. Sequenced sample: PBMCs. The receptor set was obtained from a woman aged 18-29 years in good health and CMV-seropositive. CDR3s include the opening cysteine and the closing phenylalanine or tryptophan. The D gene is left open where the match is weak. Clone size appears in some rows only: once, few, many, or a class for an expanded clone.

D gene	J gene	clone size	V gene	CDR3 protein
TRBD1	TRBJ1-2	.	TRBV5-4	CASSLLRDRGLYGYTF
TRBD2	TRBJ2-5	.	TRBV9	CASSVAAGGLETQYF
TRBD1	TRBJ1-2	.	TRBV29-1	CSDRTGVGYTF
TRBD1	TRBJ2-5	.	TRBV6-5	CASRTQGAETQYF
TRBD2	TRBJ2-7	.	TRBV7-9	CASSWGETSGRYEQYF
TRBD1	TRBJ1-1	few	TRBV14	CASRKQGADRAFF
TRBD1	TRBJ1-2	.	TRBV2	CASTGQGNYGYTF
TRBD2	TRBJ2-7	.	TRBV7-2	CASSLGGTSGDPYEQYF
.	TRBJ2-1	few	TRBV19	CASSLPELYNEQFF
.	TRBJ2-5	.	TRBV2	CASSVQGRATKQTQYF
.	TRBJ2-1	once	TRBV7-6	CASSLAPASSYNEQFF
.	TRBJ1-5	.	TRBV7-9	CASSRQYNQPQHF
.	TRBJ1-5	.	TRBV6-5	CASSYNGGNQPQHF
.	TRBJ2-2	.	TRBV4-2	CASSHLPTANTGELFF
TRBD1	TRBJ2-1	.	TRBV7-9	CSSSSSTRTGIYNEQFF
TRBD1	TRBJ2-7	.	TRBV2	CAIRQGPYEQYF
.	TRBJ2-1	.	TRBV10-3	CATSVSDEQFF
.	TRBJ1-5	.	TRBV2	CASSYTINQPQHF
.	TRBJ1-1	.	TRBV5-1	CASSFTTGGQGTEAFF
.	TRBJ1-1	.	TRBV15	CATSRDRPGEAFF
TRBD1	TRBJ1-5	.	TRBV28	CASSLHRGGQPQHF
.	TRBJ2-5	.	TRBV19	CAQTKRISPARTQYF
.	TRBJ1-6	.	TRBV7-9	CASSLDPVPSSYNSPLHF
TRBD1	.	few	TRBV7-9	CASSSTGVGYEQYF
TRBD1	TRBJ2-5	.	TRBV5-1	CASSLGDRGETQYF